This T cell receptor beta chain came from a study of regulatory T cells in long-lasting Graves disease. Arm-PCR of CDR3 regions and iRepertoire HTBI primers were the basis on which TCR beta libraries were built. TCRdb analysed the multiplex PCR reads with MiXCR anew, one entry per CDR3 protein. The table has about 520,000 distinct CDR3 sequences, 12% seen once. At least ten counts were recorded for this clonotype. As to time point: newly diagnosed GD, antithyroid drugs for less than 3 months. There was RNA extracted from PBMCs, and the TCR library was made from it. There are 13 residues in the CDR3. Trimming took off 2 bases at V and 6 bases at J, with 10 bases between the two ends. Looked up from germline, CDR1 is SGHDN and CDR2 is FVKESK. The sample also formed part of further work on T cells in Graves' hyperthyroidism and ophthalmopathy.

The receptor comes from a young woman with Graves disease. This chain connects TRBV14 to TRBJ1-1; D unresolved. The sample here was peripheral blood mononuclear cells (PBMCs), taken at new diagnosis, from a patient treated with antithyroid drugs. The CDR3 loop reads CASSQISHSEAFF. DNA for the CDR3: TGTGCCAGCAGCCAAATCTCACACTCTGAAGCTTTCTTT. The whole variable domain, filled in from reference TRBV14 and TRBJ1-1, reads EAGVTQFPSHSVIEKGQTVTLRCDPISGHDNLYWYRRVMGKEIKFLLHFVKESKQDESGMPNNRFLAERTGGTYSTLKVQPAELEDSGVYFCASSQISHSEAFFGQGTRLTVV.